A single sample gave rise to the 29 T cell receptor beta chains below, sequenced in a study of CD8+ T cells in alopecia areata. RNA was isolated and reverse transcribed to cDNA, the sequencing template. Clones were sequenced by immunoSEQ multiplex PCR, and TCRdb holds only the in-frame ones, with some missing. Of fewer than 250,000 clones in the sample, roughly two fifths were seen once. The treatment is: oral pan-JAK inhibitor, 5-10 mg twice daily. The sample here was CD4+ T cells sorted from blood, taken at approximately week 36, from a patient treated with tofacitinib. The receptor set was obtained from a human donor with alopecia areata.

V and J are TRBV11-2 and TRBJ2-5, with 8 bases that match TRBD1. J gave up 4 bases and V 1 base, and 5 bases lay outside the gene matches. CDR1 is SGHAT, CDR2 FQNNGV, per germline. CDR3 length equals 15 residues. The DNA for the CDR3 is TGTGCCAGCAGCTTAGGACAGGGGTTTCGAGAGACCCAGTACTTC. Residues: CASSLGQGFRETQYF. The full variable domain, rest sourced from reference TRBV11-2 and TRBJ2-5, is EAGVAQSPRYKIIEKRQSVAFWCNPISGHATLYWYQQILGQGPKLLIQFQNNGVVDDSQLPKDRFSAERLKGVDSTLKIQPAKLEDSAVYLCASSLGQGFRETQYFGPGTRLLVL.

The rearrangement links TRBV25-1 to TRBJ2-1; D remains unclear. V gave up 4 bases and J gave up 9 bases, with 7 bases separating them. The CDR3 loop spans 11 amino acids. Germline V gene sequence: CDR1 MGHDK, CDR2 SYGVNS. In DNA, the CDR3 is TGTGCCAGCAGTGGATATACTGAGCAGTTCTTC. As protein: CASSGYTEQFF.

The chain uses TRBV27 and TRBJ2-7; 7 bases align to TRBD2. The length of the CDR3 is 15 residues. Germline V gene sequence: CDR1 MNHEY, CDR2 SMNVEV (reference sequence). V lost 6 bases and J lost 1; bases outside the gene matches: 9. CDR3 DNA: TGTGCCAGCAGCCGCCGGGGGGACCCTTCCTACGAGCAGTACTTC. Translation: CASSRRGDPSYEQYF.

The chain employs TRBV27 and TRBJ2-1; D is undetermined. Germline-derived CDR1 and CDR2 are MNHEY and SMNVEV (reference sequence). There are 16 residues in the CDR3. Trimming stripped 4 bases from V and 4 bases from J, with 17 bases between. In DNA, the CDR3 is TGTGCCAGCAGTTCCTCCGTTAGTGCATTTTACAATGAGCAGTTCTTC. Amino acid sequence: CASSSSVSAFYNEQFF.

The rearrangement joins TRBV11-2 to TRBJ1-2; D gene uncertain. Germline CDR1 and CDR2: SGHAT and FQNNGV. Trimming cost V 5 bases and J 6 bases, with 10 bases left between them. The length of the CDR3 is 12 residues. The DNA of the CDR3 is TGTGCCAGCAGCCTCTCCCTTGATGGCTACACCTTC. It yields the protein CASSLSLDGYTF.

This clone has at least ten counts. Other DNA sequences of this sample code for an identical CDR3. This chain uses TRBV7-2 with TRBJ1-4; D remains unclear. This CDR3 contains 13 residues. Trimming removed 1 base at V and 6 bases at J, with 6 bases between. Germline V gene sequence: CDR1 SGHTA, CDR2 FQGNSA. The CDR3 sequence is CASSLGPDEKLFF. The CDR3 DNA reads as TGTGCCAGCAGCTTAGGGCCCGATGAAAAACTGTTTTTT.

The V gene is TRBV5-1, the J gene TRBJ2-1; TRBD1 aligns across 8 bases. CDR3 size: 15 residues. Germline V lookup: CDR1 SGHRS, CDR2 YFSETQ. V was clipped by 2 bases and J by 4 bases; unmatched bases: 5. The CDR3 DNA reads TGCGCCAGCAGCTTTGGACAGGGCTGGTACAATGAGCAGTTCTTC. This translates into CASSFGQGWYNEQFF.

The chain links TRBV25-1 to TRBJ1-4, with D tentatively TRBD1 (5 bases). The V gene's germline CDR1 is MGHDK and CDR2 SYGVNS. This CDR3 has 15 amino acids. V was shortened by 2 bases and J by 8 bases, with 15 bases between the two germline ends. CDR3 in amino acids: CASSERGDFGEKLFF. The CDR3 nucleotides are TGTGCCAGCAGTGAAAGAGGGGATTTTGGGGAAAAACTGTTTTTT.

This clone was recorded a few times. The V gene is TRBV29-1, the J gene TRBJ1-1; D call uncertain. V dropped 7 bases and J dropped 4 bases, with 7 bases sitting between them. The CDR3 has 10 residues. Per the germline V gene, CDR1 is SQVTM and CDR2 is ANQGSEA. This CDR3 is CSGIGTEAFF. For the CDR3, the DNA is TGCAGCGGCATAGGCACTGAAGCTTTCTTT.

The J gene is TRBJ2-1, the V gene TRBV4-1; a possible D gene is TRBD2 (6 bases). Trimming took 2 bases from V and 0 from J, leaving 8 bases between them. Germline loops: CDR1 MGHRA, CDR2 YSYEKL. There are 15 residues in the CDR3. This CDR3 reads CASSQTSISYNEQFF. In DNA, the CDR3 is TGCGCCAGCAGCCAAACTAGCATCTCCTACAATGAGCAGTTCTTC.

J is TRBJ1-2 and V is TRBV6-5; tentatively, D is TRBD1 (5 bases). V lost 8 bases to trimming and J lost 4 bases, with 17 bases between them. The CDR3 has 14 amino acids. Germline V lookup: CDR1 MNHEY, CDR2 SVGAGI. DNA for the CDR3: TGTGCCAGCCAATCCGGGAGGCAGGGCTATGGCTACACCTTC. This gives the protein CASQSGRQGYGYTF.

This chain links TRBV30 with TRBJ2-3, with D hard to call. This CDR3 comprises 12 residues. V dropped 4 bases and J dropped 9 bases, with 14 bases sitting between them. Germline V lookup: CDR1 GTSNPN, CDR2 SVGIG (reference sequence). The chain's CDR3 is CAWTSSPGTQYF. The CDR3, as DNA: TGTGCCTGGACCTCATCGCCCGGGACGCAGTATTTT.

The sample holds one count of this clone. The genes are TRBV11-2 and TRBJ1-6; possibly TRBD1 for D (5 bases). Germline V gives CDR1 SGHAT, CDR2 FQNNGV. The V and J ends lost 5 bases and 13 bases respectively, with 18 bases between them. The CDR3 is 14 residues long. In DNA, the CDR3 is TGTGCCAGCAGCCTTGGTCCCGGGGGATCTCCCCTCCACTTT. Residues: CASSLGPGGSPLHF.

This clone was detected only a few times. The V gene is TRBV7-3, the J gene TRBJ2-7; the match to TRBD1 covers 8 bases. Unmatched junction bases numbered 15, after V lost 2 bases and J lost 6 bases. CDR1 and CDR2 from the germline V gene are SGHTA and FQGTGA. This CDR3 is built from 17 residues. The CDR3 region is CASSLGRGQGARGEQYF. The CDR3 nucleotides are TGTGCCAGCAGCTTAGGCCGCGGTCAGGGGGCGCGAGGCGAGCAGTACTTC.

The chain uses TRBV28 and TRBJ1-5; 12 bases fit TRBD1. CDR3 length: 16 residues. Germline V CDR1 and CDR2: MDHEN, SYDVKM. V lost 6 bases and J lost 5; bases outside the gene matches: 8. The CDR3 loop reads CASRVPGTGGHQPQHF. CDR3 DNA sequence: TGTGCCAGCAGAGTACCCGGGACAGGGGGCCATCAGCCCCAGCATTTT.

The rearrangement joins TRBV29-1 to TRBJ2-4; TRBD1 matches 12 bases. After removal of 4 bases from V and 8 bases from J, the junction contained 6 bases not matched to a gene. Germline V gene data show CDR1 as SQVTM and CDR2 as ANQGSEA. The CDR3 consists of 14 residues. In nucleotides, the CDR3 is TGCAGCGTTGCAGGGACAGGGGGCGCTGACATTCAGTACTTC. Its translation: CSVAGTGGADIQYF.

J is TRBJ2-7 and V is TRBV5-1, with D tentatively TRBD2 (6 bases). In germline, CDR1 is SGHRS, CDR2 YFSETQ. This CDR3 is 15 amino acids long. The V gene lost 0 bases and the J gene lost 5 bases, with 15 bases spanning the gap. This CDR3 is CASSLGDSPANEQYF. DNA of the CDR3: TGCGCCAGCAGCTTGGGGGACTCCCCTGCCAACGAGCAGTACTTC.

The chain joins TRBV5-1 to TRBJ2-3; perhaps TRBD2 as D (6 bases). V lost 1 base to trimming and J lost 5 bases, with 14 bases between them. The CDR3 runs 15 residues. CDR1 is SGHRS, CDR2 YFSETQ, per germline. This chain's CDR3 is CASSLPAGSEDTQYF. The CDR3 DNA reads TGCGCCAGCAGCTTGCCCGCCGGGAGTGAAGATACGCAGTATTTT.

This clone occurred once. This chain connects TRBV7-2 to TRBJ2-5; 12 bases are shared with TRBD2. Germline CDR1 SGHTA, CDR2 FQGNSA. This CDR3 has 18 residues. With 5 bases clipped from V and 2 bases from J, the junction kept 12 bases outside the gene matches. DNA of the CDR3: TGTGCCAGCAGCGGCTTTCCTAGCGGGAGGGCGGCGCAAGAGACCCAGTACTTC. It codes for CASSGFPSGRAAQETQYF.

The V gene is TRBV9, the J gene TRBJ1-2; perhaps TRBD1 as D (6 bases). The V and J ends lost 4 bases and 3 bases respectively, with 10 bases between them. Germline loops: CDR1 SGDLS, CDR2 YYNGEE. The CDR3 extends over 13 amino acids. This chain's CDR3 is CASSTYRDYGYTF. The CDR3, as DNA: TGTGCCAGCAGCACGTACAGGGACTATGGCTACACCTTC. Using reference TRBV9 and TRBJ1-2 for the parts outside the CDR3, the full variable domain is DSGVTQTPKHLITATGQRVTLRCSPRSGDLSVYWYQQSLDQGLQFLIQYYNGEERAKGNILERFSAQQFPDLHSELNLSSLELGDSALYFCASSTYRDYGYTFGSGTRLTVV.

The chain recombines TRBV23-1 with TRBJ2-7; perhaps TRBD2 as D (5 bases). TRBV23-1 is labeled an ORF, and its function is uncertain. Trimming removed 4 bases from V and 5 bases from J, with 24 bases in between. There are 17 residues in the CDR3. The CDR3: CASSLPLRVEGRDEQYF. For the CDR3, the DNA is TGCGCCAGCAGTCTCCCTCTTCGCGTAGAGGGCCGGGACGAGCAGTACTTC.

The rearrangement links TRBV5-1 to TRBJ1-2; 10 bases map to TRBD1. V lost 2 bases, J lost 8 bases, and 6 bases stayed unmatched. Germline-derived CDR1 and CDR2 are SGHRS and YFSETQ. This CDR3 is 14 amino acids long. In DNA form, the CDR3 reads TGCGCCAGCAGCTTAGGGACAGGGGTCGGCGGCTACACCTTC. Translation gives CASSLGTGVGGYTF.

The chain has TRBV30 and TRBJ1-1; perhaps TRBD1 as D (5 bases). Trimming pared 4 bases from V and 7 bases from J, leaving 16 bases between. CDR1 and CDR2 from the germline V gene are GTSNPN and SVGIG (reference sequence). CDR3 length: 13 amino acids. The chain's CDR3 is CAWNSGTGDEAFF. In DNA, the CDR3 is TGTGCCTGGAACTCCGGGACGGGGGATGAAGCTTTCTTT.

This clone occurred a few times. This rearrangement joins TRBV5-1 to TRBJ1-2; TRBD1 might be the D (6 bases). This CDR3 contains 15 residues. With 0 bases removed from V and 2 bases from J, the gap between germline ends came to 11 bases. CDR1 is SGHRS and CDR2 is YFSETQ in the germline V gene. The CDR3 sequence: CASSLEAGANYGYTF. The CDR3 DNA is TGCGCCAGCAGCTTGGAGGCAGGGGCCAACTATGGCTACACCTTC.

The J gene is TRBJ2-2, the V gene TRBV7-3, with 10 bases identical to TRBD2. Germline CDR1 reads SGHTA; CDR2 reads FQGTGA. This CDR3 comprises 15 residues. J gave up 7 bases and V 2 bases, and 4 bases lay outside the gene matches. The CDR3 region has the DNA TGTGCCAGCAGCTTACGCCTAGCGGGAGACGGGGAGCTGTTTTTT. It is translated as CASSLRLAGDGELFF.

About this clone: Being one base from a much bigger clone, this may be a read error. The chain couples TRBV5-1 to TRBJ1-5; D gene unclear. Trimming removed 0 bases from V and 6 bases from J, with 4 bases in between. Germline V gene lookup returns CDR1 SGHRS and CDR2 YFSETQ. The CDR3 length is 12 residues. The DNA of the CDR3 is TGCGCCAGCAGCTTGGAGGGTCAGCCCCAGCATTTT. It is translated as CASSLEGQPQHF.

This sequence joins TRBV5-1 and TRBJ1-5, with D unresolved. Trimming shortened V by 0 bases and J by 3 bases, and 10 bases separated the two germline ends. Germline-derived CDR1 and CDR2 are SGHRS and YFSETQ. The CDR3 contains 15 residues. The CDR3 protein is CASSLEGQANQPQHF. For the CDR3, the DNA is TGCGCCAGCAGCTTGGAAGGCCAGGCCAATCAGCCCCAGCATTTT.

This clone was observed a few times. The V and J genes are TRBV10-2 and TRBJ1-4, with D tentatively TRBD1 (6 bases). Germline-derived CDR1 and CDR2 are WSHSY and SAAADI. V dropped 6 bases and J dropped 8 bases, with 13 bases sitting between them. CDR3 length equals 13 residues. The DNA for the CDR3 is TGCGCCAGCAGACAGGGCCCAATGGAAAAACTGTTTTTT. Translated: CASRQGPMEKLFF.

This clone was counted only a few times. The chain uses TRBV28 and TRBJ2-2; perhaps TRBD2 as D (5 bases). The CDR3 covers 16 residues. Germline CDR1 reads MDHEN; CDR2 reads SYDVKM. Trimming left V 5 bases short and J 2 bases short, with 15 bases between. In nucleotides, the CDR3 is TGTGCCAGCAGTACCCCCCGGGGTAAAAACACCGGGGAGCTGTTTTTT. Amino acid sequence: CASSTPRGKNTGELFF.